The 11 T cell receptor beta chains presented below share a single source sample, sequenced in a study of cytotoxic CD8 clonotypes in ibrutinib-treated CLL. Sequencing was performed with immunoSEQ multiplex PCR; in TCRdb, only in-frame clones are kept and a portion is missing. In the table there are over 200,000 clones, 75% to 80% of which are singletons. The specimen comprised PBMCs, sampled after 12 months of ibrutinib treatment. All receptors come from a human donor with chronic lymphocytic leukemia.

The CDR3 loop is CASSTSGVMGTGELFF. In DNA form, the CDR3 reads TGTGCCAGCAGCACCTCCGGGGTCATGGGCACCGGGGAGCTGTTTTTT. The rearrangement joins TRBV7-6 to TRBJ2-2, with D perhaps matching TRBD2 (5 bases). CDR1 and CDR2 from the germline V gene are SGHVS and FNYEAQ. The CDR3 totals 16 residues. V was trimmed by 5 bases and J by 4 bases, leaving 17 bases between them.

The V gene is TRBV5-4, the J gene TRBJ2-5; 9 bases map to TRBD2. This CDR3 has 15 residues. Germline V lookup: CDR1 SGHNT, CDR2 YYREEE (reference sequence). V was clipped by 1 base and J by 5 bases; unmatched bases: 6. The CDR3 DNA is TGTGCCAGCAGCTTGATTACGGCGGGGGGGGAGACCCAGTACTTC. It yields the protein CASSLITAGGETQYF. Looking up the rest from reference TRBV5-4 and TRBJ2-5 gives the full variable domain: ETGVTQSPTHLIKTRGQQVTLRCSSQSGHNTVSWYQQALGQGPQFIFQYYREEENGRGNFPPRFSGLQFPNYSSELNVNALELDDSALYLCASSLITAGGETQYFGPGTRLLVL.

The chain uses TRBV18 and TRBJ1-1; D possibly corresponds to TRBD1 (5 bases). This CDR3 is 15 amino acids long. Trimming removed 2 bases from V and 0 bases from J, with 10 bases in between. Germline V gene lookup returns CDR1 KGHSH and CDR2 LQKENI. CDR3 bases: TGTGCCAGCTCACCAGGCTGGGGGTTGAACACTGAAGCTTTCTTT. It specifies CASSPGWGLNTEAFF.

V is TRBV5-6 and J is TRBJ1-1, with 9 bases aligning to TRBD1. Unmatched junction bases numbered 5, after V lost 4 bases and J lost 4 bases. Germline V gene lookup returns CDR1 SGHDT and CDR2 YYEEEE. The CDR3 runs to 14 residues. The CDR3 is CASSPPTGGTEAFF. CDR3 nucleotides: TGTGCCAGCAGCCCACCGACAGGGGGCACTGAAGCTTTCTTT.

The J gene is TRBJ2-5, the V gene TRBV6-6; 10 nucleotides align to TRBD2. CDR1 is MNHNY, CDR2 SVGAGI, per germline (reference sequence). The CDR3 covers 16 residues. The V segment lost 5 bases and the J segment 5 bases; nucleotides outside the gene matches: 11. The CDR3 reads CASSNPGLAYLETQYF. CDR3 coding DNA: TGTGCCAGCAGTAATCCGGGACTAGCGTATCTGGAGACCCAGTACTTC.

This chain joins TRBV7-2 and TRBJ1-6; 7 bases align to TRBD1. Germline-derived CDR1 and CDR2 are SGHTA and FQGNSA. The CDR3 contains 18 residues. V shed 1 base, J shed 6 bases, and the junction held 12 bases outside the gene matches. The CDR3 sequence: CASSLVAQVEGANSPLHF. The CDR3 nucleotides are TGTGCCAGCAGCTTAGTAGCTCAGGTCGAGGGGGCTAATTCACCCCTCCACTTT.

This chain uses TRBV25-1 with TRBJ2-7, with D unclear. Germline CDR1 and CDR2: MGHDK and SYGVNS. The ends were cut back, 3 bases at V and 3 bases at J, with 3 bases in the middle. This CDR3 contains 11 residues. The CDR3 DNA reads TGTGCCAGCAGTGATTACTACGAGCAGTACTTC. As protein: CASSDYYEQYF.

The chain recombines TRBV6-1 with TRBJ1-6; no clear D gene. Germline V lookup: CDR1 MNHNS, CDR2 SASEGT. The CDR3 runs 15 residues. V lost 1 base, J lost 5 bases, and 9 bases lay in between. The CDR3, as DNA: TGTGCCAGCAGTGAAGGGTCAGTAAATAATTCACCCCTCCACTTT. This sequence encodes CASSEGSVNNSPLHF.

Concerning this clone itself: Other nucleotide sequences in the sample specify the same CDR3. The chain recombines TRBV7-9 with TRBJ2-1, with TRBD2 matching 10 bases. The V and J ends lost 0 bases and 6 bases, in that order; junction bases with no gene match: 2. The CDR3 runs 15 residues. Germline V gives CDR1 SEHNR, CDR2 FQNEAQ (reference sequence). The CDR3 DNA reads TGTGCCAGCAGCTTAGCGACTAGCGGGTCCAATGAGCAGTTCTTC. It codes for CASSLATSGSNEQFF. Combining the CDR3 with reference TRBV7-9 and TRBJ2-1 gives the whole variable domain DTGVSQNPRHKITKRGQNVTFRCDPISEHNRLYWYRQTLGQGPEFLTYFQNEAQLEKSRLLSDRFSAERPKGSFSTLEIQRTEQGDSAMYLCASSLATSGSNEQFFGPGTRLTVL.

The chain recombines TRBV2 with TRBJ2-7, with D possibly TRBD1 on 5 matching bases. V dropped 1 base and J dropped 6 bases, with 13 bases sitting between them. The germline gives CDR1 SNHLY, CDR2 FYNNEI. CDR3 length: 14 amino acids. CDR3 nucleotides: TGTGCCAGCAGTGAAGGGTTAGGGGAAGGCGAGCAGTACTTC. This sequence encodes CASSEGLGEGEQYF. Variable domain in full (rest from reference TRBV2 and TRBJ2-7): EPEVTQTPSHQVTQMGQEVILRCVPISNHLYFYWYRQILGQKVEFLVSFYNNEISEKSEIFDDQFSVERPDGSNFTLKIRSTKLEDSAMYFCASSEGLGEGEQYFGPGTRLTVT.

V gene TRBV9 combines with J gene TRBJ1-4, with a weak D call TRBD1 (5 bases). The V gene's germline CDR1 is SGDLS and CDR2 YYNGEE. V dropped 0 bases and J dropped 7 bases, with 16 bases sitting between them. CDR3 length equals 16 residues. CDR3 loop: CASSVGSGARSEKLFF. The DNA for the CDR3 is TGTGCCAGCAGCGTAGGGAGTGGGGCGCGGAGTGAAAAACTGTTTTTT.